Below are 20 T cell receptor beta chains sequenced from a single sample in a study of cytomegalovirus exposure and HLA in healthy donors. The PCR made use of 60 Vbeta and 13 Jbeta primers. Measured with immunoSEQ multiplex PCR; TCRdb has only the in-frame clones, and not every one. The data contain some 30,000 clones, less than 55% of them seen just once; the ten biggest clones take up roughly 2.1%. The sequenced material came from PBMCs. Source of these receptors: a woman between 45 and 65 years old in good health and CMV-seronegative.

This clone was counted between two and nine times. V and J are TRBV2 and TRBJ1-3, with a possible D match to TRBD1 (6 bases). Per the germline V gene, CDR1 is SNHLY and CDR2 is FYNNEI. V was trimmed by 4 bases and J by 7 bases, leaving 32 bases between them. The CDR3 runs 20 residues. Here the CDR3 DNA reads TGTGCCAGCAGTGGACGATCAACTCCAGACAGGAGCCCCAGTGGGAACACCATATATTTT. Protein sequence: CASSGRSTPDRSPSGNTIYF. Complete variable domain (other parts from reference TRBV2 and TRBJ1-3): EPEVTQTPSHQVTQMGQEVILRCVPISNHLYFYWYRQILGQKVEFLVSFYNNEISEKSEIFDDQFSVERPDGSNFTLKIRSTKLEDSAMYFCASSGRSTPDRSPSGNTIYFGEGSWLTVV.

The V call is TRBV5-6, the J call TRBJ2-5; 11 positions agree with TRBD1. Per the germline V gene, CDR1 is SGHDT and CDR2 is YYEEEE. The CDR3 runs to 15 residues. The ends lost 7 bases at V and 5 bases at J; junction bases unmatched: 10. CDR3: CASGLAGTGGETQYF. The CDR3 nucleotides are TGTGCCAGCGGCCTGGCCGGGACAGGGGGTGAGACCCAGTACTTC.

The chain is built from TRBV6-1 and TRBJ1-1; weak D call: TRBD1 (6 bases). The germline V and J ends were trimmed by 5 bases and 0 bases, with 10 bases remaining between them. The CDR3 length is 14 residues. Germline CDR1 and CDR2: MNHNS and SASEGT. This CDR3 reads CASSLDRLNTEAFF. CDR3 sequence (DNA): TGTGCCAGCAGTCTCGACAGGTTGAACACTGAAGCTTTCTTT.

The chain combines TRBV7-9 with TRBJ1-1; tentatively, D is TRBD1 (6 bases). The germline V gene encodes CDR1 SEHNR and CDR2 FQNEAQ (reference sequence). V was cut by 5 bases and J by 4 bases, with 8 bases left in between. This CDR3 is built from 12 residues. CDR3 nucleotide sequence: TGTGCCAGCAGCCAAGGGGGCACTGAAGCTTTCTTT. It specifies CASSQGGTEAFF. The variable domain in full, completed from reference TRBV7-9 and TRBJ1-1, reads DTGVSQNPRHKITKRGQNVTFRCDPISEHNRLYWYRQTLGQGPEFLTYFQNEAQLEKSRLLSDRFSAERPKGSFSTLEIQRTEQGDSAMYLCASSQGGTEAFFGQGTRLTVV.

V usage is TRBV2 and J usage is TRBJ2-3; tentatively, D is TRBD2 (5 bases). The V gene lost 3 bases and the J gene lost 2 bases, with 12 bases spanning the gap. CDR1 and CDR2 (germline): SNHLY, FYNNEI. The length of the CDR3 is 15 residues. This CDR3 reads CASSERVRNTDTQYF. CDR3 nucleotides: TGTGCCAGCAGTGAGAGGGTGAGAAACACAGATACGCAGTATTTT.

This clone has a handful of counts. The V and J genes are TRBV28 and TRBJ2-3; D is uncertain. Trimming took off 3 bases at V and 1 base at J, with 5 bases between the two ends. There are 13 residues in the CDR3. Germline V gene data show CDR1 as MDHEN and CDR2 as SYDVKM. CDR3 sequence reads: CASSFSGTDTQYF. The CDR3 nucleotides read TGTGCCAGCAGTTTTTCTGGCACAGATACGCAGTATTTT.

The rearrangement uses TRBV5-6 and TRBJ1-6; D unclear. The V and J ends lost 3 bases and 11 bases respectively, with 9 bases between them. Germline V gives CDR1 SGHDT, CDR2 YYEEEE. The length of the CDR3 is 12 residues. CDR3 nucleotide sequence: TGTGCCAGCAGCTCGCCCAGAACACCCCTCCACTTT. This gives the protein CASSSPRTPLHF.

This clone has a single count. The chain combines TRBV27 with TRBJ2-3; 9 bases agree with TRBD1. The CDR3 extends over 15 amino acids. With 6 bases clipped from V and 1 base from J, the junction kept 5 bases outside the gene matches. From germline, CDR1 is MNHEY and CDR2 SMNVEV (reference sequence). CDR3 protein: CASRKQGAGTDTQYF. For the CDR3, the DNA is TGTGCCAGCAGGAAACAGGGGGCTGGCACAGATACGCAGTATTTT.

This clone was seen more than once but under ten times. The chain carries TRBV19 and TRBJ1-5; D ambiguous. The CDR3 is 15 amino acids. Germline V lookup: CDR1 LNHDA, CDR2 SQIVND (reference sequence). The V and J ends lost 3 bases and 0 bases respectively, with 9 bases between them. In nucleotides, the CDR3 is TGTGCCAGTAGTATGGGTAGGAGTAGCAATCAGCCCCAGCATTTT. Translated, it gives CASSMGRSSNQPQHF.

This clone was detected only a few times. V gene TRBV6-5 combines with J gene TRBJ2-3; 9 positions match TRBD1. The V segment lost 6 bases and the J segment 2 bases; nucleotides outside the gene matches: 6. The CDR3 runs 15 residues. In germline, CDR1 is MNHEY, CDR2 SVGAGI. The CDR3 region is CASRAGTGHTDTQYF. The CDR3 DNA follows: TGTGCCAGCAGAGCCGGGACAGGGCACACAGATACGCAGTATTTT.

This clone was observed a handful of times. V is TRBV6-6 and J is TRBJ2-2; tentative D call: TRBD2 (6 bases). The CDR3 covers 13 residues. Looked up from germline, CDR1 is MNHNY and CDR2 is SVGAGI (reference sequence). Trimming left V 6 bases short and J 4 bases short, with 9 bases between. CDR3 in amino acids: CASRGGSTGELFF. Written as DNA, the CDR3 is TGTGCCAGCAGAGGAGGGAGCACCGGGGAGCTGTTTTTT.

The V gene is TRBV14, the J gene TRBJ2-7; D is ambiguous. Germline CDR1 is SGHDN and CDR2 is FVKESK. Trimming took off 3 bases at V and 4 bases at J, with 19 bases between the two ends. The CDR3 totals 16 residues. CDR3 coding DNA: TGTGCCAGCAGCCACCCCCGAGCAAGAAGCCAATACGAGCAGTACTTC. Translated: CASSHPRARSQYEQYF. The complete variable domain, with remaining parts taken from reference TRBV14 and TRBJ2-7, reads EAGVTQFPSHSVIEKGQTVTLRCDPISGHDNLYWYRRVMGKEIKFLLHFVKESKQDESGMPNNRFLAERTGGTYSTLKVQPAELEDSGVYFCASSHPRARSQYEQYFGPGTRLTVT.

The table lists this clone with a few counts. This chain links TRBV6-1 with TRBJ2-1; TRBD1 matches at 7 bases. V gave up 7 bases and J gave up 7 bases; unmatched junction bases: 4. Germline lookup yields CDR1 MNHNS and CDR2 SASEGT. This CDR3 is 12 amino acids long. This CDR3 reads CASTGTVNEQFF. The CDR3 nucleotides read TGTGCCAGCACTGGGACAGTAAATGAGCAGTTCTTC.

The rearrangement links TRBV5-1 to TRBJ1-1; D gene unclear. The length of the CDR3 is 14 residues. Germline V gives CDR1 SGHRS, CDR2 YFSETQ. Trimming took 2 bases from V and 3 from J, leaving 11 bases between them. This chain's CDR3 is CASSFALQDTEAFF. The CDR3, as DNA: TGCGCCAGCAGCTTCGCACTTCAGGACACTGAAGCTTTCTTT.

This clone was counted between two and nine times. V is TRBV2 and J is TRBJ2-2, with D hard to call. Trimming stripped 7 bases from V and 4 bases from J, with 7 bases between. CDR1 is SNHLY, CDR2 FYNNEI, per germline. CDR3 length: 12 amino acids. CDR3: CASNFGTGELFF. CDR3 DNA: TGTGCCAGCAACTTTGGCACCGGGGAGCTGTTTTTT.

This clone was detected a few times. V gene TRBV6-6 combines with J gene TRBJ1-2; tentative D call: TRBD1 (6 bases). The CDR3 loop spans 13 amino acids. Trimming took 2 bases from V and 8 from J, leaving 12 bases between them. CDR1 is MNHNY and CDR2 is SVGAGI in the germline V gene (reference sequence). The CDR3 sequence is CASSYEGDEGYTF. The CDR3 DNA sequence: TGTGCCAGCAGTTACGAGGGGGACGAAGGCTACACCTTC.

Only a few counts were recorded for this clone. The chain carries TRBV7-8 and TRBJ1-1, with 7 bases matching TRBD1. Germline V CDR1 and CDR2: SGHVS, FQNEAQ. Losses at the gene ends were 5 bases for V and 6 bases for J; bases not matched to a gene: 6. The CDR3 is 13 residues long. The CDR3 coding sequence is TGTGCCAGCAGCCCCAGACAGGGCCCTGAAGCTTTCTTT. Residues: CASSPRQGPEAFF.

The gene calls are TRBV5-6 and TRBJ1-4; 10 bases line up with TRBD1. The CDR3 has 16 residues. In germline, CDR1 is SGHDT, CDR2 YYEEEE. J gave up 7 bases and V 4 bases, and 10 bases lay outside the gene matches. The CDR3 DNA follows: TGTGCCAGCAGCCCGAGCCCGGGACAGGGGACTGAAAAACTGTTTTTT. Protein: CASSPSPGQGTEKLFF.

The chain links TRBV2 to TRBJ2-5; 10 nucleotides align to TRBD2. Germline CDR1 reads SNHLY; CDR2 reads FYNNEI. The ends lost 4 bases at V and 1 base at J; junction bases unmatched: 6. The CDR3 runs to 16 residues. This CDR3 is CASSGGAGGGQETQYF. In DNA form, the CDR3 reads TGTGCCAGCAGTGGGGGAGCGGGAGGGGGCCAAGAGACCCAGTACTTC.

The chain employs TRBV27 and TRBJ2-3, with 7 bases identical to TRBD1. Germline assignment: CDR1 MNHEY and CDR2 SMNVEV (reference sequence). V lost 6 bases and J lost 1; bases outside the gene matches: 4. The CDR3 has 14 amino acids. This chain's CDR3 is CASRGQRRTDTQYF. As DNA, the CDR3 is TGTGCCAGCAGGGGACAGAGACGCACAGATACGCAGTATTTT.